Listed below are T cell receptor beta chains from one sample, sequenced in a study of cytomegalovirus exposure and HLA in healthy donors. Produced via immunoSEQ multiplex PCR; TCRdb's table is partial and in-frame only. This sample contains about 200,000 clones. The specimen sequenced was PBMCs. The receptors originated from a boy younger than 18 in good health and CMV-seronegative. The CDR3 runs from the conserved cysteine through the conserved F or W.

CASSSDRGNQPQHF	TRBV5-5	TRBJ1-5
CASSSPFRGYEQYF	TRBV7-2	TRBJ2-7
CASSPQPGQSSGNTIYF	TRBV18	TRBJ1-3
CASSPKGHLNTGELFF	TRBV9	TRBJ2-2
CASSLQALPSDYGYTF	TRBV5-6	TRBJ1-2
CASSVKGAAQPQHF	TRBV2	TRBJ1-5
CASSFGGSPLHF	TRBV7-2	TRBJ1-6
CASSRAGYRTQYF	TRBV6-5	TRBJ2-3
CASKSWGGYGYTF	TRBV2	TRBJ1-2
CASGDTEAFF	TRBV10-3	TRBJ1-1
CASSLLGGLDGNEQFF	TRBV5-6	TRBJ2-1
CAWGGQLRGQPQHF	TRBV30	TRBJ1-5
CASSPVSGDREQFF	TRBV18	TRBJ2-1
CASSRESRGDEQYF	TRBV5-1	-
CASSPSRGNTEAFF	TRBV7-8	TRBJ1-1
CASSSHGDTEAFF	TRBV25-1	TRBJ1-1
CASSEWDRGHTEAFF	TRBV13	TRBJ1-1
CASSMGQGAFYGYTF	TRBV18	TRBJ1-2
CASSLGGQGTYGYTF	TRBV28	TRBJ1-2
CASSQDGGVSTDTQYF	TRBV14	TRBJ2-3
CASGGRDEQFF	TRBV2	TRBJ2-1
CATSRTGYGYTF	TRBV15	TRBJ1-2
CAWDMTATNYGYTF	TRBV30	TRBJ1-2
CASSRTANEKLFF	TRBV6-5	TRBJ1-4
CASSLQSGTNEQYF	TRBV5-1	TRBJ2-7
CASTTSGGAYNEQFF	TRBV19	TRBJ2-1
CSVEDWTGANFYYGYTF	TRBV29-1	TRBJ1-2
CASSSRTGGTDTQYF	TRBV7-2	TRBJ2-3
CASSLTGGRVGGTDTQYF	TRBV7-3	TRBJ2-3
CASQGNGQPQHF	TRBV2	TRBJ1-5
CASTLGGAIGEQFF	TRBV19	TRBJ2-1
CASTSGNSYEQYF	TRBV19	TRBJ2-7
CASSSVGDEKLFF	TRBV5-5	TRBJ1-4
CASSLAGSYGYTF	TRBV7-2	TRBJ1-2
CASEGGGLFNSPLHF	TRBV6-6	TRBJ1-6
CASSATYTGNTEAFF	TRBV5-1	TRBJ1-1
CASRGVERGYNEQFF	TRBV4-2	TRBJ2-1
CAIPGVYGSYEQYF	TRBV6-6	TRBJ2-7
CASSSQTGNYGYTF	TRBV5-1	TRBJ1-2
CASSLSIGIYEQYF	TRBV27	TRBJ2-7
CASSPRTDDQPQHF	TRBV18	TRBJ1-5
CASSQGGRNTGELFF	TRBV4-1	TRBJ2-2
CASSAGPGQNTEAFF	TRBV19	TRBJ1-1
CASSDPGEAPEAFF	TRBV6-6	TRBJ1-1